This T cell receptor beta chain was identified during a study of shared clonotypes between healthy human individuals. Whole-study findings and limits: Among a few donors, approximately 5.4% of naive CD4 clonotypes were found in common. The diversity represented, both genetic and in exposure history, was limited by few donors.

Measured with immunoSEQ multiplex PCR; TCRdb has only the in-frame clones, and not every one. The sample lists roughly 2.5 million clones; approximately 92% were seen once. On this clone itself: Its antigen is currently unknown.

The sequenced material came from naive CD4+ T cells sorted from blood. Subset described: CD45RA+ positively selected. This TCR derives from a man in his late teens or twenties in good health.

The CDR3 spells CAWSLGHSSYEQYF. CDR3 nucleotides: TGTGCCTGGAGTTTGGGCCACAGCTCCTACGAGCAGTACTTC. The genes are TRBV30 and TRBJ2-7; unclear D gene. Germline V gives CDR1 GTSNPN, CDR2 SVGIG (reference sequence). The CDR3 length is 14 residues. The ends were cut back, 2 bases at V and 0 bases at J, with 11 bases in the middle. Based on the CDR3 plus reference TRBV30 and TRBJ2-7, the full variable domain is SQTIHQWPATLVQPVGSPLSLECTVEGTSNPNLYWYRQAAGRGLQLLFYSVGIGQISSEVPQNLSASRPQDRQFILSSKKLLLSDSGFYLCAWSLGHSSYEQYFGPGTRLTVT.